This T cell receptor (beta chain) was identified during a study of neurological immune-mediated disorders. This CDR3 contains 13 residues. The germline V gene has CDR1 SGHDT and CDR2 YYEEEE. The V gene lost 5 bases and the J gene lost 5 bases, with 13 bases spanning the gap. This clonotype was detected only a few times. The antigen remains unidentified. Study-wide results and limits: Patients with HTLV-1-associated myelopathy had the highest level of TCR clonal expansion, whereas patients with multiple sclerosis had the lowest level, falling beneath the level found in healthy controls.

Time point specified: longitudinal time-point 3. The unsorted libraries originated from 2 million PBMCs that had been stored at -80 C. The cDNA was synthesized by 5'RACE incorporating 10-nucleotide random UMIs. Every sequencing run produced over 160 million TCR-beta sequences that came from 15-18 subjects. TCRdb re-called the 5' RACE reads with MiXCR, one entry per CDR3 protein. The sample carries over 90,000 distinct CDR3 sequences, about a tenth recorded once. The material sequenced was PBMCs. The chain uses TRBV5-6 and TRBJ2-5; no definite D call. The TCR sequence derives from a female donor with HTLV-1-associated myelopathy (HAM/TSP). CDR3 bases: TGTGCCAGCAGGAACTTAGTTTTTGAGACCCAGTACTTC. This translates into CASRNLVFETQYF.